This TCR beta chain was recovered during a study of cytomegalovirus exposure and HLA in healthy donors. Study conclusions and caveats: Per a prior analysis, the majority of TCR beta V segments were productive roughly 87% or roughly 30% of the time. Across HLA loci, a later analysis found differing TCR association rates, with DRB1 most and HLA-C fewest. There was a cluster of highly shared sequence variants that was likely a sequencing artifact.

In regard to this clone: Its specificity is not known.

This PCR relied on a set of 60 Vbeta primers and 13 Jbeta primers. Libraries were prepared by immunoSEQ multiplex PCR; TCRdb keeps only in-frame clonotypes and omits some of them. The sample yields fewer than 150,000 clones, roughly four fifths seen once. The CDR3 contains 19 residues. Germline CDR1 and CDR2: SQVTM and ANQGSEA. V shed 0 bases, J shed 0 bases, and the junction held 9 bases outside the gene matches. These donors, healthy bone marrow donors, were studied. The chain carries TRBV29-1 and TRBJ2-6, with 9 positions matching TRBD1. Sequencing input: PBMCs. The TCR comes from a man aged 40-55 years in good health and CMV-seropositive. CDR3 bases: TGCAGCGTTGAAGATCGCGGGACAGGGATTTCCTCTGGGGCCAACGTCCTGACTTTC. This codes for CSVEDRGTGISSGANVLTF.